The rows below give T cell receptor beta chains drawn from one sample of a study of human T cells and chemical hapten exposure. A single record per CDR3 protein comes from TCRdb applying MiXCR to the RACE reads. The table records 180,000 or so distinct CDR3 sequences, about 14% of them present only once. The sample was whole blood, taken in connection with sensitization to the hapten diphenylcyclopropenone (DPC). The receptors shown here come from a woman aged 30 to 39 with alopecia areata. Some clones in this sample may be carry-over from other donors' samples. Each CDR3 is given with its conserved first and last residue. D genes are given only for firm matches. Some rows have no size entry. The others give once, few or many, or a class for an expanded clone.

>TRBD1|many|TRBJ1-5|TRBV12-3/TRBV12-4
TGTGCCAGCAGTTTTGGGACAGGGATCAATCAGCCCCAGCATTTT
CASSFGTGINQPQHF
>TRBD1|.|TRBJ1-5|TRBV20-1
TGCAGTGCTAGTCAATCCGGGACAGGGACTTATAGCAATCAGCCCCAGCATTTT
CSASQSGTGTYSNQPQHF
>TRBD2|few|TRBJ2-3|TRBV6-5
TGTGCGTGTCGTCTAGCGGGGGCAGATACGCAGTATTTT
CACRLAGADTQYF
>.|few|TRBJ1-6|TRBV20-1
TGCAGTGCTAAATATCGGAGCTCCTATAATTCACCCCTCCACTTT
CSAKYRSSYNSPLHF
>TRBD1|.|TRBJ1-5|TRBV2
TGTGCCAGCAGTGAGACGCTGACAGGGGGATGGCAGCCCCAGCATTTT
CASSETLTGGWQPQHF
>.|few|TRBJ1-5|TRBV6-1
TGTGCCAGCAGTGGTGGACAGTCTTATCAGCCCCAGCATTTT
CASSGGQSYQPQHF
>TRBD1|.|TRBJ2-5|TRBV10-3
TGTGCCATCAGTGAGTCTTTAGGGACAGCCGGAGAAGAGACCCAGTACTTC
CAISESLGTAGEETQYF
>.|few|TRBJ1-4|TRBV5-1
TGCGCCAGCAGCGTGGACCGAAGTGAAAAACTGTTTTTT
CASSVDRSEKLFF
>.|.|TRBJ1-4|TRBV2
TGTGCCAGCAGTGGGTCCGGGGGGCGACCTGAAAAACTGTTTTTT
CASSGSGGRPEKLFF
>TRBD1|many|TRBJ1-1|TRBV7-6
TGTGCCAGCAGCCAAAGACAGGGGTCCTTGAACACTGAAGCTTTCTTT
CASSQRQGSLNTEAFF
>TRBD2|.|TRBJ2-1|TRBV20-1
TGCAGTGCTTCGACTAGCGCGTACAATGAGCAGTTCTTC
CSASTSAYNEQFF
>.|few|TRBJ1-1|TRBV7-2
TGTGCCAGCAGCTTAGCAACAGTGAACACTGAAGCTTTCTTT
CASSLATVNTEAFF
>.|.|TRBJ2-1|TRBV20-1
TGCAGTAAGGCTAGCGAGTACAATGAGCAGTTCTTC
CSKASEYNEQFF
>TRBD2|few|TRBJ2-2|TRBV4-2
TGTGCCAGCAGCCCGAGGACTAGCGGGAGGGCCGACACCGGGGAGCTGTTTTTT
CASSPRTSGRADTGELFF
>TRBD1|few|TRBJ1-1|TRBV29-1
TGCAGCGTTGACAGGACAGGGGTTACTGAAGCTTTCTTT
CSVDRTGVTEAFF
>TRBD2|.|TRBJ2-1|TRBV6-2/TRBV6-3
TGTGCCGGCAGTTACGGCGGGAGGGACTACAATGAGCAGTTCTTC
CAGSYGGRDYNEQFF
>.|.|TRBJ1-1|TRBV4-2
TGTGCCAGCAGCTCAGCCAGCCGGAACACTGAAGCTTTCTTT
CASSSASRNTEAFF
>TRBD1|many|TRBJ2-5|TRBV4-1
TGCGCCAGCAGCCGGACAGGACCACAAGAGACCCAGTACTTC
CASSRTGPQETQYF
>.|few|TRBJ1-4|TRBV9
TGTGCCAGCAGCGTGGATGCGGCGGCCCGAGAAAAACTGTTTTTT
CASSVDAAAREKLFF
>.|many|TRBJ2-1|TRBV20-1
TGCAGTGCGCGACGGGCCTACAATGAGCAGTTCTTC
CSARRAYNEQFF
>.|few|TRBJ2-5|TRBV11-2
TGTGCCAGCAGCTCGGGGGTTTGGCCAGACCAGTACTTC
CASSSGVWPDQYF
>.|many|TRBJ1-1|TRBV14
TGTGCCAGCAGCCAAGAGTCCCGGGCGGCCCTCAGAGCTTTCTTT
CASSQESRAALRAFF
>.|few|TRBJ1-4|TRBV20-1
TGCAGTGCTAGTTCCGAGGACGAAAAACTGTTTTTT
CSASSEDEKLFF
>.|.|TRBJ1-1|TRBV12-3/TRBV12-4
TGTGCCAGCAGAGACCGGGCGCACGGAGCTTTCTTT
CASRDRAHGAFF
>TRBD1|few|TRBJ1-5|TRBV4-2
TGTGCCAGCAGCCAAGGACAGGGGAGCAATCAGCCCCAGCATTTT
CASSQGQGSNQPQHF
>TRBD2|.|TRBJ2-7|TRBV20-1
TGCAGTTCACGTGGACTAGCGGGATTCACGTACGAGCAGTACTTC
CSSRGLAGFTYEQYF
>.|.|TRBJ2-3|TRBV29-1
TGCAGCGTTGATGGGGGTGTTTTCGGAGATACGCAGTATTTT
CSVDGGVFGDTQYF
>.|many|TRBJ2-3|TRBV7-2
TGTGCCAGCAGCCGTGGGGGTAGCACAGATACGCAGTATTTT
CASSRGGSTDTQYF
>.|.|TRBJ1-5|TRBV7-2
TGTGCCAGCAGCTTAGTCTGGGGGGGTAATCAGCCCCAGCATTTT
CASSLVWGGNQPQHF
>TRBD1|few|TRBJ1-5|TRBV6-2/TRBV6-3
TGTGCCAGCAGCCCCGACGGACAGGGCGGTTTAAATCAGCCCCAGCATTTT
CASSPDGQGGLNQPQHF
>.|few|TRBJ2-1|TRBV20-1
TGCAGTGCTAGAGTCGGGAGTAGGTACAATGAGCAGTTCTTC
CSARVGSRYNEQFF
>.|few|TRBJ1-1|TRBV29-1
TGCAGCGTCGCGCACAGTAAAGAAGCTTTCTTT
CSVAHSKEAFF
>TRBD1|many|TRBJ2-2|TRBV24-1
TGTGCCACCAGTGATTTGGGACAGGGATACACCGGGGAGCTGTTTTTT
CATSDLGQGYTGELFF
>.|few|TRBJ1-1|TRBV5-1
TGCGCCAGCAGCTCCGGACCAGGGGAAAGCACTGAAGCTTTCTTT
CASSSGPGESTEAFF
>.|few|TRBJ1-2|TRBV2
TGTGCCAGCAATCCAGGGACCTCGCGGCTTTATGGCTACACCTTC
CASNPGTSRLYGYTF
>TRBD2|.|TRBJ2-1|TRBV20-1
TGCAGTGCACCAACTAGCGGACGTCCGGACAATGAGCAGTTCTTC
CSAPTSGRPDNEQFF
>.|.|TRBJ1-3|TRBV29-1
TGCAGCTTCGGACATATGGACACCATATATTTT
CSFGHMDTIYF
>.|many|TRBJ2-7|TRBV7-2
TGTGCCAGCAGCTTCAGTACCGGGACACCCGAGCAGTACTTC
CASSFSTGTPEQYF
>.|once|TRBJ2-2|TRBV12-3/TRBV12-4
TGTGCCAGCAGTTCTTGGGTCCTAGGGAGCGGGGAGCTGTTTTTT
CASSSWVLGSGELFF
>TRBD2|few|TRBJ2-7|TRBV7-9
TGTGCCAGCAGCTCTACTAGCGTTGATCAGTCCTACGAGCAGTACTTC
CASSSTSVDQSYEQYF
>TRBD1|.|TRBJ1-1|TRBV12-3/TRBV12-4
TGTGCCAGCAGTCCCAGGGACAGCTTGAACACTGAAGCTTTCTTT
CASSPRDSLNTEAFF
>.|few|TRBJ1-2|TRBV2
TGTGCCAGCAGTGAACTGGCAGGGCGGTATGGCTACACCTTC
CASSELAGRYGYTF
>.|.|TRBJ1-3|TRBV10-3
TGTGCCACCGAGGACAGCCACTCTGGAAACACCATATATTTT
CATEDSHSGNTIYF
>.|few|TRBJ2-1|TRBV9
TGTGCCAGCAGCGTAGTCGGCGATGAGCAGTTCTTC
CASSVVGDEQFF
>TRBD2|many|TRBJ2-1|TRBV12-5
TGTGCTAGTGGTTTGGAACCAGGGAGGGCTTACAATGAGCAGTTCTTC
CASGLEPGRAYNEQFF
>.|many|TRBJ1-4|TRBV30
TGTGCCTGGGCGGTCAATACCCAAGAAAAACTGTTTTTT
CAWAVNTQEKLFF
>.|few|TRBJ2-7|TRBV28
TGTGCCAGCAGTACGAAGGGCAGGTACGAGCAGTACTTC
CASSTKGRYEQYF
>.|few|TRBJ2-1|TRBV28
TGTGCCAGCAGTGTTAGCGATGAGCAGTTCTTC
CASSVSDEQFF
>.|few|TRBJ1-5|TRBV6-1
TGTGCCAGCACTTTAGGGGGGAGAAATCAGCCCCAGCATTTT
CASTLGGRNQPQHF
>.|.|TRBJ1-1|TRBV9
TGTGCCAGCAGCGTATTTCCCGCAGATAACACTGAAGCTTTCTTT
CASSVFPADNTEAFF
>.|.|TRBJ2-3|TRBV7-2
TGTGCCAGCAGCTTAGTTTCGAGAACAGATACGCAGTATTTT
CASSLVSRTDTQYF
>.|.|TRBJ1-6|TRBV5-1
TGCGCCAGCAGCTTGGGACGGACGAATTCACCCCTCCACTTT
CASSLGRTNSPLHF
>.|.|TRBJ2-2|TRBV9
TGTGCCAGCAGCGTGTGGGGTAACGCGAACACCGGGGAGCTGTTTTTT
CASSVWGNANTGELFF
>TRBD2|.|TRBJ2-5|TRBV14
TGTGCCAGCAGCCAAGAAGAGGGAAGAGGCGGGAGTATGGAGACCCAGTACTTC
CASSQEEGRGGSMETQYF